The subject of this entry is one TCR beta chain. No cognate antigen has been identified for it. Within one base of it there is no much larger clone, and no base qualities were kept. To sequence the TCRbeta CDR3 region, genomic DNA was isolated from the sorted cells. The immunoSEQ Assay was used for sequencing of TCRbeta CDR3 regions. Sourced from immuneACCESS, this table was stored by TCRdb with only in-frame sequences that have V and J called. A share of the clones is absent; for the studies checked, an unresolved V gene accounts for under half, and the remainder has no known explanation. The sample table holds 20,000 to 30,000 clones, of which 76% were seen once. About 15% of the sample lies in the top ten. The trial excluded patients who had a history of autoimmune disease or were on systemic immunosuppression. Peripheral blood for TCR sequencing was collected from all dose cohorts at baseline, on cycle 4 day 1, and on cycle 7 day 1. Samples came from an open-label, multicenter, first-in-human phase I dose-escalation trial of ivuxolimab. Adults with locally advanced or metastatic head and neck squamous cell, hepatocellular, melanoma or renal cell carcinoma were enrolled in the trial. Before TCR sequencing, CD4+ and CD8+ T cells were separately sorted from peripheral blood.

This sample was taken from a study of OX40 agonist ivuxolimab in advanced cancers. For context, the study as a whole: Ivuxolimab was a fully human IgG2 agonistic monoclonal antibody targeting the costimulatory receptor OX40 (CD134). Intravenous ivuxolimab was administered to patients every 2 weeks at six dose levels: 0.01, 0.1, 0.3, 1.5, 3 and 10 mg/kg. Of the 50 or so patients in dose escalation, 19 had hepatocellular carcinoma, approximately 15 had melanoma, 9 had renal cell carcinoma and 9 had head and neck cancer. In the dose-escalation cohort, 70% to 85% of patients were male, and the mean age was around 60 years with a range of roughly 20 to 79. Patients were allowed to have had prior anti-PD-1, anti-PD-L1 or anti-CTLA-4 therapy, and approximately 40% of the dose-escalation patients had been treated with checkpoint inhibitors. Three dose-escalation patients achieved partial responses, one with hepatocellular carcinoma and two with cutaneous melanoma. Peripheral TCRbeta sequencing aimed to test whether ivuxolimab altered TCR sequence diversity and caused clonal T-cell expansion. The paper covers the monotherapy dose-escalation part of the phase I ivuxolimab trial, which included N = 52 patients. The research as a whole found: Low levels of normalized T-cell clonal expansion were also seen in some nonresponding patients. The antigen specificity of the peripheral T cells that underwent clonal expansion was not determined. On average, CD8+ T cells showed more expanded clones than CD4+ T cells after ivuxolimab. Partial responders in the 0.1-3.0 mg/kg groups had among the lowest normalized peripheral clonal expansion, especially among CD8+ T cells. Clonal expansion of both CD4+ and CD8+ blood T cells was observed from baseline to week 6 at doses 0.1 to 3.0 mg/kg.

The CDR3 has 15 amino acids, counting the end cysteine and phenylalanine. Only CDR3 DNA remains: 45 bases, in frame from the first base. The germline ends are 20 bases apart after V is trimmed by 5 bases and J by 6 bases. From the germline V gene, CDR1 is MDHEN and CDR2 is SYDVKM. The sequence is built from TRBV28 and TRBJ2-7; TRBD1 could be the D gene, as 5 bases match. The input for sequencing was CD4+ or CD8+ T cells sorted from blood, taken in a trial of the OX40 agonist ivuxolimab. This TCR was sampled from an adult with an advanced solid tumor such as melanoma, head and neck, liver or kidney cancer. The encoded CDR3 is CASSPASQGGREQYF. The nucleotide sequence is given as TGTGCCAGCAGTCCTGCCTCCCAGGGTGGACGCGAGCAGTACTTC.